These 10 T cell receptor beta chains were sequenced from one sample in a study of shared clonotypes between healthy human individuals. The repertoire was sequenced with immunoSEQ multiplex PCR; TCRdb's copy has only in-frame clones and lacks some. The sample contains 2 million to 2.5 million clones, roughly 95% of which appear only once. The sample comprised naive CD4+ T cells sorted from blood. Subset: CD45RA+ positively selected. Source of these receptors: a man aged 18-30 years in good health.

This chain joins TRBV6-5 and TRBJ1-2, with 8 bases matching TRBD1. The germline V gene encodes CDR1 MNHEY and CDR2 SVGAGI. CDR3 length: 15 residues. Trimming took 5 bases from V and 7 from J; bases not matched to a gene: 12. The CDR3 DNA reads as TGTGCCAGCAGTCTACAAGGACAGGGTTCGGCTGGCTACACCTTC. Protein product: CASSLQGQGSAGYTF.

This rearrangement joins TRBV11-3 to TRBJ2-2, with D perhaps assigned TRBD1 or TRBD2 (5 bases each). The germline gives CDR1 SGHNT, CDR2 YENEEA. The CDR3 covers 13 residues. V was shortened by 2 bases and J by 7 bases, with 8 bases between the two germline ends. The CDR3 sequence is CASSLWGNGELFF. CDR3 in DNA: TGTGCCAGCAGCTTATGGGGGAACGGGGAGCTGTTTTTT.

This chain connects TRBV7-8 to TRBJ1-6; D not certain. V dropped 0 bases and J dropped 7 bases, with 7 bases sitting between them. Germline assignment: CDR1 SGHVS and CDR2 FQNEAQ. The CDR3 consists of 14 residues. CDR3 protein: CASSLAPPNSPLHF. Written as DNA, the CDR3 is TGTGCCAGCAGCTTAGCCCCGCCCAATTCACCCCTCCACTTT.

The V and J genes are TRBV6-5 and TRBJ1-2; D is possibly TRBD1 (6 bases). From germline, CDR1 is MNHEY and CDR2 SVGAGI. V was pared by 5 bases and J by 9 bases, with 10 bases between. The length of the CDR3 is 11 residues. The CDR3 DNA reads as TGTGCCAGCAGTAACAGGGATCGCTACACCTTC. It specifies CASSNRDRYTF.

The chain has TRBV20-1 and TRBJ1-5, with a weak D call TRBD1 (5 bases). CDR1 is DFQATT, CDR2 SNEGSKA, per germline (reference sequence). Trimming pared 7 bases from V and 3 bases from J, leaving 7 bases between. This CDR3 spans 11 amino acids. The CDR3 DNA reads as TGCAGTGGGGGCTCCAATCAGCCCCAGCATTTT. This encodes CSGGSNQPQHF.

This rearrangement joins TRBV6-1 to TRBJ2-7, with D uncertain. This CDR3 contains 15 residues. Trimming took off 0 bases at V and 4 bases at J, with 13 bases between the two ends. Germline V lookup: CDR1 MNHNS, CDR2 SASEGT. CDR3 sequence: CASSEAGFVRYEQYF. CDR3 DNA sequence: TGTGCCAGCAGTGAAGCGGGGTTTGTAAGGTACGAGCAGTACTTC.

On this clone itself: This sample includes further DNA sequences coding for the same CDR3. V and J are TRBV19 and TRBJ1-1, with a tentative D call TRBD1 (6 bases). The germline V gene encodes CDR1 LNHDA and CDR2 SQIVND (reference sequence). This CDR3 region has 12 residues. V lost 9 bases to trimming and J lost 5 bases, with 13 bases between them. As DNA, the CDR3 is TGTGCCAGCCTAGGGGGGGGGACTGAAGCTTTCTTT. Residues: CASLGGGTEAFF.

This clone was observed a handful of times. The same CDR3 can be traced to other DNA sequences in this sample. The CDR3 protein is CASSLTDTQYF. The CDR3 region has the DNA TGTGCCAGCTCACTCACAGATACGCAGTATTTT. The chain has TRBV18 and TRBJ2-3; no reliable D call. The CDR3 loop spans 11 amino acids. Per germline, CDR1 KGHSH and CDR2 LQKENI. V dropped 4 bases and J dropped 2 bases, with 1 base sitting between them.

This clone is a singleton in its sample. This chain connects TRBV28 to TRBJ1-2; no clear D gene. This CDR3 is 14 amino acids long. Per the germline V gene, CDR1 is MDHEN and CDR2 is SYDVKM. Trimming removed 3 bases at V and 8 bases at J, with 16 bases between. The CDR3 DNA sequence: TGTGCCAGCAGTTTGGAAGACTCAAATGGGGGCTACACCTTC. It specifies CASSLEDSNGGYTF.

The chain has TRBV4-1 and TRBJ1-3; D is unresolved. Germline V gene data show CDR1 as MGHRA and CDR2 as YSYEKL. The germline V and J ends were trimmed by 4 bases and 0 bases, with 7 bases remaining between them. The CDR3 is made up of 14 amino acids. This CDR3 reads CASSLTHSGNTIYF. For the CDR3, the DNA is TGCGCCAGCAGCCTCACACACTCTGGAAACACCATATATTTT.